Listed below are T cell receptor beta chains from one sample, sequenced in a study of cytomegalovirus exposure and HLA in healthy donors. TCRdb's copy holds only in-frame clones and misses some; the assay was immunoSEQ multiplex PCR. The top ten hold 2.6% of the sample, which has 150,000 to 200,000 clones, 77% seen once. The sample comprised PBMCs. The receptors come from a woman between 40 and 55 years old in good health and CMV-seropositive. The CDR3 runs from the conserved cysteine through the conserved F or W. The D gene is left open where the match is weak. Clone size is not always given. Where it is, it says once, few, many or a class for expanded clones.

CDR3: CSVEGQGAGYGYTF
DNA: TGCAGCGTTGAGGGGCAGGGGGCAGGCTATGGCTACACCTTC
J: TRBJ1-2
size: .
D: TRBD1
V: TRBV29-1

CDR3: CASSTGLAGTSEFF
DNA: TGTGCCAGCAGCACAGGACTAGCGGGTACCTCGGAGTTCTTC
J: TRBJ2-1
size: .
D: TRBD2
V: TRBV5-4

CDR3: CASSSSGRGYNEQFF
DNA: TGTGCCAGCAGCTCTAGCGGGAGAGGGTACAATGAGCAGTTCTTC
J: TRBJ2-1
size: .
D: TRBD2
V: TRBV11-3

CDR3: CASSPPRGTSGTGELFF
DNA: TGTGCCAGCAGCCCGCCTCGGGGGACTAGCGGCACCGGGGAGCTGTTTTTT
J: TRBJ2-2
size: once
D: TRBD2
V: TRBV9

CDR3: CASSPDSNYGYTF
DNA: TGTGCCAGCAGCCCTGACAGCAACTATGGCTACACCTTC
J: TRBJ1-2
size: .
D: .
V: TRBV9

CDR3: CSVVDRATYEQYF
DNA: TGCAGCGTTGTGGACAGGGCCACCTACGAGCAGTACTTC
J: TRBJ2-7
size: .
D: TRBD1
V: TRBV29-1

CDR3: CATQTQGGLTDTQYF
DNA: TGCGCCACCCAAACACAGGGTGGTCTGACAGATACGCAGTATTTT
J: TRBJ2-3
size: .
D: .
V: TRBV10-2

CDR3: CAWSVGGPSSNQPQHF
DNA: TGTGCCTGGAGCGTGGGGGGGCCATCCAGCAATCAGCCCCAGCATTTT
J: TRBJ1-5
size: few
D: .
V: TRBV30

CDR3: CASSLVPRGFAGTSGGRDTQYF
DNA: TGCGCCAGCAGCTTGGTACCGCGGGGTTTCGCCGGGACTAGCGGGGGGCGGGATACGCAGTATTTT
J: TRBJ2-3
size: once
D: TRBD2
V: TRBV5-1

CDR3: CASSLVGGTDNTGELFF
DNA: TGCGCCAGCAGTCTCGTGGGAGGGACGGATAACACCGGGGAGCTGTTTTTT
J: TRBJ2-2
size: .
D: TRBD2
V: TRBV10-2

CDR3: CASSIIGTYYGYTF
DNA: TGTGCCAGTAGTATAATAGGGACATACTATGGCTACACCTTC
J: TRBJ1-2
size: few
D: .
V: TRBV19

CDR3: CASSPRRRGSPNEQYF
DNA: TGTGCCAGCAGCCCACGTAGGCGGGGATCTCCTAACGAGCAGTACTTC
J: TRBJ2-7
size: .
D: .
V: TRBV9

CDR3: CASSWTGALTYEQYF
DNA: TGTGCCAGCAGCTGGACAGGGGCCCTAACCTACGAGCAGTACTTC
J: TRBJ2-7
size: .
D: TRBD1
V: TRBV7-8

CDR3: CASSQSLSQPQHF
DNA: TGTGCCAGTAGTCAGTCCCTCAGTCAGCCCCAGCATTTT
J: TRBJ1-5
size: .
D: .
V: TRBV19

CDR3: CASSNGRGSNTEAFF
DNA: TGTGCCAGTAGTAACGGCAGGGGATCGAACACTGAAGCTTTCTTT
J: TRBJ1-1
size: .
D: .
V: TRBV19

CDR3: CASSYSLRGSSYEQYF
DNA: TGTGCCAGCAGTTACTCGCTCAGGGGCAGCTCCTACGAGCAGTACTTC
J: TRBJ2-7
size: .
D: .
V: TRBV6-5

CDR3: CASTSAGGLDTQYF
DNA: TGTGCCAGCACATCGGCGGGGGGGCTAGATACGCAGTATTTT
J: TRBJ2-3
size: .
D: TRBD2
V: TRBV6-1

CDR3: CASSQEQGATDQYF
DNA: TGCGCCAGCAGCCAAGAGCAGGGGGCGACCGATCAGTACTTC
J: TRBJ2-7
size: few
D: TRBD1
V: TRBV4-3

CDR3: CASRGTGFIAEAFF
DNA: TGTGCCAGCAGGGGAACAGGGTTTATCGCTGAAGCTTTCTTT
J: TRBJ1-1
size: .
D: .
V: TRBV25-1

CDR3: CASSFGGSKNIQYF
DNA: TGTGCCAGCAGTTTCGGGGGGTCCAAAAACATTCAGTACTTC
J: TRBJ2-4
size: .
D: TRBD2
V: TRBV28

CDR3: CASSEALNPTAPGGRAQYF
DNA: TGTGCCAGCAGTGAAGCGCTTAACCCAACTGCGCCGGGGGGGCGTGCGCAGTACTTC
J: TRBJ2-7
size: once
D: TRBD2
V: TRBV6-1

CDR3: CASSRIVGGGKETQYF
DNA: TGTGCCAGTAGTCGCATAGTGGGGGGGGGCAAAGAGACCCAGTACTTC
J: TRBJ2-5
size: few
D: .
V: TRBV19

CDR3: CASRGGTGVLNTEAFF
DNA: TGTGCCAGCAGGGGGGGGACAGGGGTCTTGAACACTGAAGCTTTCTTT
J: TRBJ1-1
size: .
D: TRBD1
V: TRBV19

CDR3: CASRARDRVGIDEQFF
DNA: TGTGCCAGCAGGGCCCGAGACAGGGTTGGAATAGATGAGCAGTTCTTC
J: TRBJ2-1
size: .
D: TRBD1
V: TRBV2

CDR3: CASSLDRNTEAFF
DNA: TGTGCCAGCTCCCTCGACAGGAACACTGAAGCTTTCTTT
J: TRBJ1-1
size: .
D: .
V: TRBV18

CDR3: CAISDWTGMAYGYTF
DNA: TGTGCCATCAGTGATTGGACAGGGATGGCCTATGGCTACACCTTC
J: TRBJ1-2
size: .
D: TRBD1
V: TRBV10-3

CDR3: CASNSRTGGTEAFF
DNA: TGTGCCAGCAACAGTAGGACAGGGGGCACTGAAGCTTTCTTT
J: TRBJ1-1
size: few
D: TRBD1
V: TRBV11-2

CDR3: CASSDPRDRGNWVLTYEQYF
DNA: TGTGCCAGCAGTGATCCCCGGGACAGAGGGAACTGGGTCCTTACCTACGAGCAGTACTTC
J: TRBJ2-7
size: .
D: TRBD1
V: TRBV6-1

CDR3: CASTHRQGTYNEQFF
DNA: TGTGCCAGTACCCACAGACAGGGAACCTACAATGAGCAGTTCTTC
J: TRBJ2-1
size: few
D: TRBD1
V: TRBV19

CDR3: CASSLQGNRNSPLHF
DNA: TGTGCCAGCAGCCTTCAGGGGAACAGGAATTCACCCCTCCACTTT
J: TRBJ1-6
size: few
D: .
V: TRBV6-5

CDR3: CASSLLGREGTEAFF
DNA: TGTGCCAGCAGTTTATTGGGCAGGGAGGGCACTGAAGCTTTCTTT
J: TRBJ1-1
size: .
D: .
V: TRBV28

CDR3: CASSIGAIEQFF
DNA: TGTGCCAGTAGTATAGGGGCGATAGAGCAGTTCTTC
J: TRBJ2-1
size: .
D: .
V: TRBV19

CDR3: CASSSRGNTDTQYF
DNA: TGTGCCAGCAGTTCCAGGGGCAACACAGATACGCAGTATTTT
J: TRBJ2-3
size: .
D: .
V: TRBV5-4

CDR3: CASSMTSGSYEQYF
DNA: TGTGCCAGCAGTATGACTAGCGGATCCTACGAGCAGTACTTC
J: TRBJ2-7
size: .
D: TRBD2
V: TRBV5-6

CDR3: CASSSGAGGETEAFF
DNA: TGTGCCAGCAGCTCTGGGGCGGGGGGCGAGACTGAAGCTTTCTTT
J: TRBJ1-1
size: .
D: .
V: TRBV28

CDR3: CASSQSRPPQDLFF
DNA: TGCGCCAGCAGTCAATCGAGGCCACCCCAAGATCTTTTTTTT
J: TRBJ1-4
size: .
D: .
V: TRBV23-1

CDR3: CASSPQGGGGQPQHF
DNA: TGTGCCAGCAGCCCACAAGGGGGGGGCGGTCAGCCCCAGCATTTT
J: TRBJ1-5
size: .
D: .
V: TRBV2

CDR3: CARDSSNTGELFF
DNA: TGTGCCAGGGACAGCTCGAACACCGGGGAGCTGTTTTTT
J: TRBJ2-2
size: .
D: .
V: TRBV7-2

CDR3: CSVGNRAGGYTF
DNA: TGCAGCGTTGGGAACAGGGCGGGCGGCTACACCTTC
J: TRBJ1-2
size: .
D: .
V: TRBV29-1

CDR3: CASSSTWRGTDTQYF
DNA: TGTGCCAGCAGCTCTACCTGGAGGGGCACAGATACGCAGTATTTT
J: TRBJ2-3
size: few
D: .
V: TRBV5-5

CDR3: CAISEGTGGRDYGYTF
DNA: TGTGCCATCAGTGAGGGGACAGGGGGCAGGGACTATGGCTACACCTTC
J: TRBJ1-2
size: .
D: TRBD1
V: TRBV10-3

CDR3: CAWSPGLNTGELFF
DNA: TGTGCCTGGAGTCCAGGGCTAAACACCGGGGAGCTGTTTTTT
J: TRBJ2-2
size: few
D: .
V: TRBV30

CDR3: CASRDRDRGAYNEQFF
DNA: TGTGCCAGCAGGGACAGGGACAGGGGGGCCTACAATGAGCAGTTCTTC
J: TRBJ2-1
size: .
D: TRBD1
V: TRBV11-2

CDR3: CASSLEGVLAGVVRNEQYF
DNA: TGTGCCAGCAGCTTAGAGGGGGTTTTAGCGGGAGTGGTAAGGAACGAGCAGTACTTC
J: TRBJ2-7
size: .
D: TRBD2
V: TRBV7-8

CDR3: CASSSAGEGNQPQHF
DNA: TGTGCCAGCAGCTCAGCAGGGGAGGGAAATCAGCCCCAGCATTTT
J: TRBJ1-5
size: .
D: .
V: TRBV7-2

CDR3: CSVKQGETLNEQFF
DNA: TGCAGCGTTAAACAGGGAGAGACTCTCAATGAGCAGTTCTTC
J: TRBJ2-1
size: .
D: .
V: TRBV29-1

CDR3: CASSQTTGGNYGYTF
DNA: TGTGCCAGCAGCCAAACGACAGGGGGTAACTATGGCTACACCTTC
J: TRBJ1-2
size: .
D: TRBD1
V: TRBV6-5

CDR3: CASKASGTQEYNEQFF
DNA: TGTGCCAGTAAGGCTAGCGGTACACAAGAGTACAATGAGCAGTTCTTC
J: TRBJ2-1
size: .
D: TRBD2
V: TRBV19

CDR3: CASSLGGARRNYGYTF
DNA: TGTGCCAGCAGTTTAGGGGGGGCCCGAAGAAACTATGGCTACACCTTC
J: TRBJ1-2
size: .
D: .
V: TRBV28

CDR3: CASSTTDTSYGYTF
DNA: TGTGCCAGCAGCACTACGGACACCTCCTATGGCTACACCTTC
J: TRBJ1-2
size: .
D: .
V: TRBV9

CDR3: CSVEADYGYTF
DNA: TGCAGCGTTGAAGCGGACTATGGCTACACCTTC
J: TRBJ1-2
size: .
D: .
V: TRBV29-1

CDR3: CASSQDRASGYNEQFF
DNA: TGTGCCAGCAGCCAAGACCGGGCTAGCGGGTACAATGAGCAGTTCTTC
J: TRBJ2-1
size: few
D: TRBD2
V: TRBV4-2

CDR3: CAWSDRNQPQHF
DNA: TGTGCCTGGAGTGACAGGAATCAGCCCCAGCATTTT
J: TRBJ1-5
size: .
D: .
V: TRBV30

CDR3: CASSIQGTGDTQYF
DNA: TGTGCCAGTAGTATACAAGGGACTGGAGATACGCAGTATTTT
J: TRBJ2-3
size: .
D: .
V: TRBV19

CDR3: CASSSTRGANNEQFF
DNA: TGTGCCAGCAGCTCAACACGCGGGGCTAACAATGAGCAGTTCTTC
J: TRBJ2-1
size: .
D: .
V: TRBV5-4

CDR3: CASSPRLATYEQYF
DNA: TGTGCCAGCAGCCCCCGTTTAGCAACCTACGAGCAGTACTTC
J: TRBJ2-7
size: .
D: .
V: TRBV9

CDR3: CASSPSEGGRYEQYF
DNA: TGTGCCAGCAGTCCCTCGGAAGGGGGCAGGTACGAGCAGTACTTC
J: TRBJ2-7
size: few
D: TRBD1
V: TRBV28